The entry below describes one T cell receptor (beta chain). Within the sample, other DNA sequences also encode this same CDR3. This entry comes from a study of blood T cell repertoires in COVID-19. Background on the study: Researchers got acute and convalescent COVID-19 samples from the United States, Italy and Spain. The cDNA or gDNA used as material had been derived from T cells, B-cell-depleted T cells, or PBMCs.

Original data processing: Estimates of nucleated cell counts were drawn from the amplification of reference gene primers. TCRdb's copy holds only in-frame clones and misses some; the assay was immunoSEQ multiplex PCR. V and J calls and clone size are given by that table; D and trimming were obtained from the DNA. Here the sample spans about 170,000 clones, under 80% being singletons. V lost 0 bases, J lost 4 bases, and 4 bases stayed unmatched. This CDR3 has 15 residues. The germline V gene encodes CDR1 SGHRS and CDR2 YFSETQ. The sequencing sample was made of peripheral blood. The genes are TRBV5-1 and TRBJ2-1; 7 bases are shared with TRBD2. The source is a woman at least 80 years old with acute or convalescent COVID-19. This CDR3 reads CASSLGAGSYNEQFF. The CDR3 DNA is TGCGCCAGCAGCTTGGGAGCGGGATCATACAATGAGCAGTTCTTC. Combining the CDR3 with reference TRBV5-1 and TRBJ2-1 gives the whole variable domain KAGVTQTPRYLIKTRGQQVTLSCSPISGHRSVSWYQQTPGQGLQFLFEYFSETQRNKGNFPGRFSGRQFSNSRSEMNVSTLELGDSALYLCASSLGAGSYNEQFFGPGTRLTVL.